This entry features one T cell receptor (beta chain) sequence. It is likely a read error, because the conserved phenylalanine at the end of the CDR3 is missing. Researchers amplified the TCR beta CDR3 regions from RNA transcripts. A set of HTBI primers served as the primers for a first-round RT-PCR of the TCR CDR3. TCRdb called the multiplex PCR reads again in MiXCR, with one record for every CDR3 protein. The sample consists of about 700,000 distinct CDR3 sequences, just under 45% of them appearing once. This record comes from a study of T cells in Graves' hyperthyroidism and ophthalmopathy. Lactation, pregnancy, other autoimmune disease or uncontrolled infection excluded patients. Diagnoses used clinical symptoms, serum thyroxine and TRAb, thyroid ultrasound and orbital computed tomography. The receptor's source is an adult man with Graves' disease, either hyperthyroidism or ophthalmopathy (not recorded which). The sequenced material came from peripheral blood or thyroid tissue (not recorded which).

CDR3 nucleotides: TGCAGTGCTAGAGTTATGGGGAGACAAGATTCGGGCTACACCCTC. Its protein product is CSARVMGRQDSGYTL. The chain is built from TRBV20-1 and TRBJ1-2; D gene unclear. The CDR3 is 15 residues long. The V end was cut by 1 base, the J end by 8 bases, with 20 bases between. Germline V gives CDR1 DFQATT, CDR2 SNEGSKA (reference sequence).